Included here is one T cell receptor (beta chain) sequence, with context. V was pared by 2 bases and J by 4 bases, with 4 bases of the junction left unmatched. Germline CDR1 is SGHAT and CDR2 is FQNNGV. The CDR3 spans 15 residues. The authors' processing: How many nucleated cells were present was estimated from reference gene primer amplification. Produced via immunoSEQ multiplex PCR; TCRdb's table is partial and in-frame only. The DNA gave D and trimming, while V, J and clone size come from that table. Of a few hundred thousand clones in the sample, around 88% are singletons; the top ten hold 1% to 1.5%. The data are from a study of blood T cell repertoires in COVID-19. Turning to the study itself: Sites in the United States, Italy and Spain provided acute and convalescent COVID-19 samples. Nucleic acid was either cDNA or gDNA, and it came from T cells, B-cell-depleted T cells, or PBMCs.

The chain couples TRBV11-2 to TRBJ2-1, with TRBD2 identical over 8 bases. Sequenced sample: peripheral blood. The source is a woman aged 45 to 65 with acute or convalescent COVID-19. The CDR3: CASSLRLASYNEQFF. The CDR3 bases are TGTGCCAGCAGCTTACGACTAGCGTCATACAATGAGCAGTTCTTC.